The rows below give T cell receptor beta chains drawn from one sample of a study of cytomegalovirus exposure and HLA in healthy donors. Produced via immunoSEQ multiplex PCR; TCRdb's table is partial and in-frame only. Found here are around 80,000 clones, approximately 66% of them singletons; the top ten hold approximately 4%. Source material: PBMCs. The receptors stem from a male donor in good health and CMV-seropositive. CDR3s include the opening cysteine and the closing phenylalanine or tryptophan. D genes are given only for firm matches. A row's size may be missing; if present it is once, few, many or a size class.

d_call j_call v_call clone_size cdr3_nt cdr3_aa
NA TRBJ2-7 TRBV19 few TGTGCCAGTAGCGCGACGGGGGAGCAGTACTTC CASSATGEQYF
NA TRBJ2-2 TRBV18 NA TGTGCCAGCTCACCGCGGCAGGGGGGCACCGGGGAGCTGTTTTTT CASSPRQGGTGELFF
TRBD2 TRBJ2-7 TRBV7-3 NA TGTGCCAGCAGCGAGGGACTAGCGGGTATCTACGAGCAGTACTTC CASSEGLAGIYEQYF
TRBD2 TRBJ2-7 TRBV18 once TGTGCCAGCTCACCCCGCGGGAGGCTAGCGGGAGCGGACGAGCAGTACTTC CASSPRGRLAGADEQYF
NA TRBJ1-1 TRBV5-4 NA TGTGCCAGCAGCTTGCCGGCAGGGGACACTGAAGCTTTCTTT CASSLPAGDTEAFF
TRBD1 TRBJ1-2 TRBV7-9 NA TGTGCCAGCAGCAAGGACAGGGTCCCTGGCTACACCTTC CASSKDRVPGYTF
NA TRBJ1-6 TRBV4-1 NA TGCGCCAGCATAGGAGGCAGTGCTAATTCACCCCTCCACTTT CASIGGSANSPLHF
NA TRBJ1-4 TRBV7-9 NA TGTGCCAGCAGCCCTTACACGAGGGAAAAACTGTTTTTT CASSPYTREKLFF
NA TRBJ1-1 TRBV18 NA TGTGCCAGCTCACCACCGGCGGGGGCGCGGACTGAAGCTTTCTTT CASSPPAGARTEAFF
NA TRBJ1-2 TRBV28 NA TGTGCCAGCAGTTCACAGATTTTGAAGGGCTACACCTTC CASSSQILKGYTF
TRBD1 TRBJ1-6 TRBV9 NA TGTGCCAGCAGCGTAGGGCAGGGGGCAAGGGATTCACCCCTCCACTTT CASSVGQGARDSPLHF
NA TRBJ1-5 TRBV27 NA TGTGCCAGCAGTTTAGGGCAGGGCAATCAGCCCCAGCATTTT CASSLGQGNQPQHF